This T cell receptor (beta chain) was identified in a study of OX40 agonist ivuxolimab in advanced cancers. Study-wide context: At approximately 80% male, the cohort had a mean age of about 60 years, ranging from roughly 20 to 90. Anti-PD-1, anti-PD-L1 or anti-CTLA-4 therapy given earlier was allowed, and roughly 40% had some. The study, taken as a whole, reports: The mean number of expanded clones was higher in CD8+ T cells than in CD4+.

Autoimmune disease history or systemic immunosuppression excluded patients. This table comes from immunoSEQ multiplex PCR, and its TCRdb copy is limited to in-frame clones, with some not included. The sample records tens of thousands of clones, 89% being singletons. Notes on this clone: Antigen specificity is unknown.

This CDR3 has 12 residues. The germline V gene has CDR1 MNHEY and CDR2 SMNVEV (reference sequence). Trimming took 5 bases from V and 5 from J, leaving 7 bases between them. This TCR was sampled from an adult with an advanced solid tumor such as melanoma, head and neck, liver or kidney cancer. The J gene is TRBJ1-5, the V gene TRBV27; the D is unclear. Sequenced here: CD4+ or CD8+ T cells sorted from blood, sampled in a trial of the OX40 agonist ivuxolimab. The DNA of the CDR3 is TGTGCCAGCAGTAACAATTATCAGCCCCAGCATTTT. It codes for CASSNNYQPQHF.